The TCR beta chain under discussion was sequenced for a study of shared clonotypes between healthy human individuals. Broader study findings: Researchers sampled blood only, noting tissue repertoires likely differ.

Both subsets, CD45RA+ naive and CD45RA-negative memory, were split from the CD4+ cells. The run depth of the assay was deep. In the sorted-subset replicate PCRs, around 200 ng DNA, around 30,000 T cell genomes, was used. Sequenced by immunoSEQ multiplex PCR; TCRdb stores in-frame clones only, minus some. This table holds roughly 2.6 million clones, 90% to 95% found once. Details on this clone: Antigen: not known.

This CDR3 has 19 residues. Germline lookup yields CDR1 SGDLS and CDR2 YYNGEE. With 3 bases removed from V and 0 bases from J, the gap between germline ends came to 24 bases. What was sequenced was naive CD4+ T cells sorted from blood. Subset meaning: CD45RA+ positively selected. V usage is TRBV9 and J usage is TRBJ2-5; D may be TRBD2 (7 bases). This TCR derives from a man aged 18-30 years in good health. Here the CDR3 reads CASSASRGPSSIYQETQYF. CDR3 coding DNA: TGTGCCAGCAGCGCGTCGCGGGGGCCTAGCAGCATTTACCAAGAGACCCAGTACTTC.